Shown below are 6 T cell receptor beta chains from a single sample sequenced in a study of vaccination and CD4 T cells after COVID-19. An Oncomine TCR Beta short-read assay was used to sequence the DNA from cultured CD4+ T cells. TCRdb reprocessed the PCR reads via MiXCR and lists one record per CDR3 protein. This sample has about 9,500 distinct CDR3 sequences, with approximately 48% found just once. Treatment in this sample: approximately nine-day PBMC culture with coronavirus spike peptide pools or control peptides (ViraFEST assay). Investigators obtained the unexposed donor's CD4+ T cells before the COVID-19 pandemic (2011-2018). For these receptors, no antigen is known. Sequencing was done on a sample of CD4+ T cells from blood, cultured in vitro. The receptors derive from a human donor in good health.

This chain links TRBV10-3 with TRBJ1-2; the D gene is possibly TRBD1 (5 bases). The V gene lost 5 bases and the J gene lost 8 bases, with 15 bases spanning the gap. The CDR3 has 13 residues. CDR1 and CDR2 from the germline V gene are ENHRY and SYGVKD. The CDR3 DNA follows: TGTGCCATCAGTCAGACAGTCTTAGACGGCTACACCTTC. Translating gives CAISQTVLDGYTF.

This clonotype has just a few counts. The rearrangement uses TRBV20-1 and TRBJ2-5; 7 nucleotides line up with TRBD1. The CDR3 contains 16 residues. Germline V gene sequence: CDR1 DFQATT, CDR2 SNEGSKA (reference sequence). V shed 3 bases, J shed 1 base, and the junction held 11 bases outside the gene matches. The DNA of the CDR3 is TGCAGTGCTAGCACACTTCTGAGGGACAGCCAAGAGACCCAGTACTTC. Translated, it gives CSASTLLRDSQETQYF.

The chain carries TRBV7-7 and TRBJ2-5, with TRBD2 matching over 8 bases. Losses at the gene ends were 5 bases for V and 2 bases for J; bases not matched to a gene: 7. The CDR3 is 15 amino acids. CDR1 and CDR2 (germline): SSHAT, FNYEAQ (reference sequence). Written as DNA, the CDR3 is TGTGCCAGCAGCCTAAATAGCGGGGCGCAAGAGACCCAGTACTTC. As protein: CASSLNSGAQETQYF.

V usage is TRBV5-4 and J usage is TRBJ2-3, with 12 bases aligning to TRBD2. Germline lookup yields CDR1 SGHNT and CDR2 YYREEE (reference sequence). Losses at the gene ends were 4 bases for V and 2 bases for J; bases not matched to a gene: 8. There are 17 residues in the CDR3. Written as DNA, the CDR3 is TGTGCCAGCAGCCGACTAGCGGGAGAGGGCCCCACAGATACGCAGTATTTT. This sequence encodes CASSRLAGEGPTDTQYF.

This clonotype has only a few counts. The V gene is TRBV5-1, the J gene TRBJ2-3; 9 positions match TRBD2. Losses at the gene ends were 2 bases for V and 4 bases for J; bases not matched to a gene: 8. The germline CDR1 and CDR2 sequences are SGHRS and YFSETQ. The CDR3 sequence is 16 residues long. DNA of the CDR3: TGCGCCAGCAGCTTTGGGCTAGCGGGAAGGTCAGATACGCAGTATTTT. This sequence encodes CASSFGLAGRSDTQYF.

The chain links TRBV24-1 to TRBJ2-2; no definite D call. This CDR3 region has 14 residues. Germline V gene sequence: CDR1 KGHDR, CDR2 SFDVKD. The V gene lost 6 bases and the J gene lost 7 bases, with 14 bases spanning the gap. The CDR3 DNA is TGTGCCACCAGTACCCATCTCGTAAGCGGGGAGCTGTTTTTT. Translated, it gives CATSTHLVSGELFF.